These T cell receptor beta chains were read from a single sample in a study of cytomegalovirus exposure and HLA in healthy donors. Sequencing used immunoSEQ multiplex PCR; TCRdb keeps in-frame clones, though not all of them. The sample holds 95,000 to 150,000 clones; roughly 80% are singletons and the top ten take over 2%. The sample was PBMCs. The source of these receptors is a young man in good health and CMV-seronegative. Each CDR3 is given with its conserved first and last residue. The order of the fields is CDR3 length, J gene, clone size, D gene, V gene, CDR3 protein, CDR3 DNA. The D gene is left open where the match is weak. Some rows mark clone size as missing; the rest say once, few, many or name a class of expanded clone.

>13|TRBJ2-1|.|.|TRBV7-6
CASSDPGYNEQFF
TGTGCCAGCAGCGATCCGGGGTACAATGAGCAGTTCTTC
>14|TRBJ1-1|.|TRBD1|TRBV2
CASRVTGEGTEAFF
TGTGCCAGCAGGGTAACAGGGGAAGGGACTGAAGCTTTCTTT
>14|TRBJ2-1|.|.|TRBV28
CASTQRGKGNEQFF
TGTGCCAGCACCCAAAGGGGAAAAGGCAATGAGCAGTTCTTC
>18|TRBJ2-3|.|TRBD2|TRBV11-2
CASSLGLAGESSTDTQYF
TGTGCCAGCAGCTTAGGGCTAGCGGGGGAATCAAGCACAGATACGCAGTATTTT
>18|TRBJ2-3|.|TRBD2|TRBV4-2
CASSQEGPSGGLKNTQYF
TGTGCCAGCAGCCAAGAGGGTCCAAGCGGGGGACTAAAGAATACGCAGTATTTT
>15|TRBJ1-2|.|.|TRBV2
CASSNRESLGRGYTF
TGTGCCAGCAGCAACAGGGAAAGTTTGGGACGAGGCTACACCTTC
>14|TRBJ2-2|.|TRBD1|TRBV9
CASNQGANTGELFF
TGTGCCAGCAACCAGGGGGCGAACACCGGGGAGCTGTTTTTT
>15|TRBJ2-1|.|.|TRBV4-3
CASSQSGTLNNEQFF
TGCGCCAGCAGCCAATCCGGGACATTAAACAATGAGCAGTTCTTC
>14|TRBJ1-5|.|.|TRBV27
CASSSTGRDQPQHF
TGTGCCAGCAGTTCCACAGGAAGGGATCAGCCCCAGCATTTT
>16|TRBJ2-3|.|TRBD2|TRBV30
CAWGAGTVLSTDTQYF
TGTGCCTGGGGAGCGGGGACCGTCCTTAGCACAGATACGCAGTATTTT
>19|TRBJ1-2|.|.|TRBV7-9
CASSLDGPGHHSESYGYTF
TGTGCCAGCAGCTTAGACGGACCGGGACACCATTCCGAGTCCTATGGCTACACCTTC
>16|TRBJ2-1|.|TRBD2|TRBV4-2
CASSQGGGGAGNEQFF
TGTGCCAGCAGCCAAGGTGGCGGGGGGGCGGGGAATGAGCAGTTCTTC
>11|TRBJ2-5|.|.|TRBV2
CASSGQETQYF
TGTGCCAGCAGCGGCCAAGAGACCCAGTACTTC
>14|TRBJ2-7|few|TRBD1|TRBV30
CAWSYKGAGYEQYF
TGTGCCTGGAGTTATAAGGGGGCCGGCTACGAGCAGTACTTC
>15|TRBJ1-5|.|TRBD1|TRBV6-1
CASSPGTGAITPQHF
TGTGCCAGCAGTCCTGGGACAGGGGCAATCACGCCCCAGCATTTT
>17|TRBJ2-7|few|TRBD2|TRBV5-6
CASSVKGLAGLSYEQYF
TGTGCCAGCAGCGTGAAGGGACTAGCGGGGCTCTCCTACGAGCAGTACTTC
>15|TRBJ2-7|.|TRBD2|TRBV10-2
CASSPIERGGHEQYF
TGCGCCAGCAGCCCCATTGAGCGGGGGGGCCACGAGCAGTACTTC